A single sample gave rise to the 4 T cell receptor beta chains below, sequenced in a study of blood T cell repertoires in COVID-19. The assay was immunoSEQ multiplex PCR, and TCRdb's table has in-frame clones only and misses some. Of 90,000 to 150,000 clones in the sample, roughly 90% were seen once. Sequenced material: peripheral blood. These TCRs come from a human donor with acute or convalescent COVID-19. The donor label of this sample is uncertain.

J is TRBJ2-7 and V is TRBV7-9, with TRBD2 identical over 8 bases. Looked up from germline, CDR1 is SEHNR and CDR2 is FQNEAQ (reference sequence). V shed 5 bases, J shed 1 base, and the junction held 10 bases outside the gene matches. The CDR3 runs 16 residues. In DNA form, the CDR3 reads TGTGCCAGCAGCCGATCTACTAGCGGAATTTCCTACGAGCAGTACTTC. Residues: CASSRSTSGISYEQYF.

This chain connects TRBV7-2 to TRBJ1-2; D not resolved. Germline V gene lookup returns CDR1 SGHTA and CDR2 FQGNSA. This CDR3 contains 13 residues. V was trimmed by 1 base and J by 7 bases, leaving 10 bases between them. CDR3 sequence: CASSLDAVGGYTF. In nucleotides, the CDR3 is TGTGCCAGCAGCTTAGACGCGGTCGGTGGCTACACCTTC.

The rearrangement joins TRBV14 to TRBJ2-5; D remains ambiguous. In germline, CDR1 is SGHDN, CDR2 FVKESK. V was pared by 3 bases and J by 1 base, with 15 bases between. The CDR3 totals 16 residues. This chain's CDR3 is CASSHDLEPIQETQYF. In nucleotides, the CDR3 is TGTGCCAGCAGCCACGATTTAGAGCCAATCCAAGAGACCCAGTACTTC.

The V call is TRBV12-3 or TRBV12-4, the J call TRBJ2-1; D is undetermined. Trimming took off 5 bases at V and 5 bases at J, with 7 bases between the two ends. The CDR3 is 12 residues long. The CDR3 sequence is CASSSGHNEQFF. CDR3 nucleotide sequence: TGTGCCAGCAGTAGTGGGCACAATGAGCAGTTCTTC.